This record covers a single T cell receptor (beta chain). Its matching antigen is unknown. The study ran its PCR with 60 Vbeta and 13 Jbeta primers. Method: immunoSEQ multiplex PCR; TCRdb's copy keeps in-frame clones and lacks some. Among 200,000 to 250,000 clones, just under 80% were seen once, and the ten largest hold around 0.45%. These data come from a study of cytomegalovirus exposure and HLA in healthy donors. About the research overall: Early on, a data release was issued that held tens of millions of unique TCRs from HLA-typed donors.

The study, taken as a whole, reports: Being productive about 90% or about 30% of the time was typical of most TCR beta V segments in an earlier analysis. Rarity held for most TCR sequences, but there were some public TCRs that occurred in many donors. Presence/absence results assume similar sequencing depth per donor, which may not hold.

Looked up from germline, CDR1 is WNHNN and CDR2 is SYGVQD (reference sequence). This CDR3 is built from 15 residues. V lost 4 bases and J 6 bases, leaving 19 bases between the germline ends. The sequenced sample was PBMCs. The chain uses TRBV10-1 and TRBJ2-7, with D possibly TRBD2 on 6 matching bases. This TCR was sampled from a boy aged 5-17 years in good health and CMV-seronegative. The CDR3 DNA is TGCGCCAGCAGTGGGCCGGTCTCCAATAGCGGCGAGCAGTACTTC. It yields the protein CASSGPVSNSGEQYF.